This TCR beta chain was documented in a study of spatial heterogeneity in lung cancer. Study-wide results and caveats: Among blood samples, ubiquitous expanded tumor TCRs appeared more at resection than at follow-up.

In its sample, this clonotype was seen many times. The antigen is not known. There are 15 residues in the CDR3. Germline V gene lookup returns CDR1 MNHEY and CDR2 SMNVEV (reference sequence). The ends lost 2 bases at V and 5 bases at J; junction bases unmatched: 4. The time point is: sample taken at primary tumor resection. The 60 to 90 donors had untreated early-stage non-small cell lung cancer. Whole RNA, which was extracted from tumor, nontumor lung tissue or frozen PBMC, was sequenced without any cell sorting. On each TCR cDNA molecule, a unique molecular identifier was present. Using its own MiXCR run on the 5' RACE reads, TCRdb lists one record per CDR3 protein. Of roughly 48,000 distinct CDR3 sequences in the sample, approximately 5% were seen once.

The origin of this receptor is a male donor with early-stage non-small cell lung cancer. The gene calls are TRBV27 and TRBJ1-1; TRBD1 aligns across 11 bases. The sample here was PBMCs, taken at surgery. The CDR3 spells CASSLRTGGWTEAFF. CDR3 nucleotide sequence: TGTGCCAGCAGTTTACGGACAGGGGGCTGGACTGAAGCTTTCTTT.